This T cell receptor beta chain was profiled in a study of T cells after somatic rescue of genetic block. This CDR3 contains 14 residues. Germline V gene sequence: CDR1 SGDLS, CDR2 YYNGEE. V lost 7 bases to trimming and J lost 6 bases; unmatched junction nucleotides: 9. Some clones are missing from TCRdb's copy, which holds only in-frame ones; the method was immunoSEQ multiplex PCR. The table has tens of thousands of clones, approximately 91% seen once. This chain connects TRBV9 to TRBJ2-7; 11 bases align to TRBD2. This TCR was recovered from a man aged 30-40 years. The specimen sequenced was peripheral blood mononuclear cells (PBMCs). Here the CDR3 reads CASGGSSGRAEQYF. The CDR3 nucleotides read TGTGCCAGCGGGGGGAGTAGCGGGAGGGCCGAGCAGTACTTC. Variable domain in full (rest from reference TRBV9 and TRBJ2-7): DSGVTQTPKHLITATGQRVTLRCSPRSGDLSVYWYQQSLDQGLQFLIQYYNGEERAKGNILERFSAQQFPDLHSELNLSSLELGDSALYFCASGGSSGRAEQYFGPGTRLTVT.